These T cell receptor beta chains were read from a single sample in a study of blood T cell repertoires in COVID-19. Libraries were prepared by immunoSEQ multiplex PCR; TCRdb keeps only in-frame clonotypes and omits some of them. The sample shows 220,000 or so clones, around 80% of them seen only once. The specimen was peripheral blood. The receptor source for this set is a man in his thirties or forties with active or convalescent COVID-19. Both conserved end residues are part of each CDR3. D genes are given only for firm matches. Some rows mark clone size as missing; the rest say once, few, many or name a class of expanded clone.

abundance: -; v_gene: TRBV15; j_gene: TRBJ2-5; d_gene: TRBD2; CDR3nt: TGTGCCACCGCCTCTCTACTAGCGTCCAAGACCCAGTACTTC; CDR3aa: CATASLLASKTQYF
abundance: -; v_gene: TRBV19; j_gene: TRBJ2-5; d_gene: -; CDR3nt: TGTGCCAGTAGTATAGCGGTCAGGGAAGGGGAAGAGACCCAGTACTTC; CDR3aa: CASSIAVREGEETQYF
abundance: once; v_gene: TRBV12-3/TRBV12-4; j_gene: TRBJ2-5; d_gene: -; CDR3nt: TGTGCCAGCAGTTGGGGGGAAGAGACCCAGTACTTC; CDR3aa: CASSWGEETQYF
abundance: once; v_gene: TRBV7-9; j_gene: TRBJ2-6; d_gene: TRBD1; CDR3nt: TGTGCCAGCAGCTTAGATTTTGGGACAGGGAGACCTGGGGCCAACGTCCTGACTTTC; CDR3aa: CASSLDFGTGRPGANVLTF
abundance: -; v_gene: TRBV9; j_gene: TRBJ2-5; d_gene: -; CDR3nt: TGTGCCAGCAGCGTAGATCAGGGAGAGACCCAGTACTTC; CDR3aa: CASSVDQGETQYF
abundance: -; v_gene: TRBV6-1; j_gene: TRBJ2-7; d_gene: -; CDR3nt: TGTGCCAGCAGTGAAGGAGTGCAACTGCACTCCTACGAGCAGTACTTC; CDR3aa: CASSEGVQLHSYEQYF
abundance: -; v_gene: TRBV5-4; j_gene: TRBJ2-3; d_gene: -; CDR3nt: TGTGCCAGCAGCTTGATAGTGCGGGCTAGCACAGATACGCAGTATTTT; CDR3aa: CASSLIVRASTDTQYF
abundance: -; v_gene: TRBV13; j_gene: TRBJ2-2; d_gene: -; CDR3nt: TGTGCCAGCAGCTTGGACAGATACACCGGGGAGCTGTTTTTT; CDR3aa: CASSLDRYTGELFF
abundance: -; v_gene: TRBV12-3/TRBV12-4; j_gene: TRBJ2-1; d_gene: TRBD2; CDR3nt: TGTGCCAGCAGCCAGACTAGCGGGAGTGTCGAGTTCTTC; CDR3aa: CASSQTSGSVEFF
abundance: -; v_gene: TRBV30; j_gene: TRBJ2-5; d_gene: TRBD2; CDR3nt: TGTGCCTGGAGTCCATACGGGGGGTCTCGGGAGACCCAGTACTTC; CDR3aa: CAWSPYGGSRETQYF
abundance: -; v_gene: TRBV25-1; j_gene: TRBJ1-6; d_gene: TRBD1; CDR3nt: TGTGCCAGCAGAGACAGGGATAATTCACCCCTCCACTTT; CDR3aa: CASRDRDNSPLHF
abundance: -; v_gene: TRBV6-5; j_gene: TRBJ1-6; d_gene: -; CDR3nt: TGTGCCAGCAGTTACTCGGTCCAGAGGGGGAATTCACCCCTCCACTTT; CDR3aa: CASSYSVQRGNSPLHF
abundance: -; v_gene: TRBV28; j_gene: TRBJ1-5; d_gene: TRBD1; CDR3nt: TGTGCCAGCAGTTTAAGGGGGCCAGGGTTTGGTCAGCCCCAGCATTTT; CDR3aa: CASSLRGPGFGQPQHF
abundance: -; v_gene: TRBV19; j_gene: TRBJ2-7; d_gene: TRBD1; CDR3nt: TGTGCCAGTAGTATAGATCGGACAGGTGGCCTCTGGGAGCAGTACTTC; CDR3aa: CASSIDRTGGLWEQYF
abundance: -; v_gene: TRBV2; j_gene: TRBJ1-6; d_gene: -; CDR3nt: TGTGCCAGCAGTGAAGAGGGGAATTCACCCCTCCACTTT; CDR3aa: CASSEEGNSPLHF
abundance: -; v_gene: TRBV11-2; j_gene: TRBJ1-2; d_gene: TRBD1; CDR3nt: TGTGCCAGCAGCTACACCGGGACAGGGAACTATGGCTACACCTTC; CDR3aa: CASSYTGTGNYGYTF
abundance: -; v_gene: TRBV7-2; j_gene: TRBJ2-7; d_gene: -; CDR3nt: TGTGCCAGCAGCTTAGATCAGGGAACCTACGAGCAGTACTTC; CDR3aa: CASSLDQGTYEQYF
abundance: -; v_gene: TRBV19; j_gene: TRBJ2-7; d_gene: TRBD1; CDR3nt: TGTGCCAGTACTCCGGGACAGGGGCCATACGAGCAGTACTTC; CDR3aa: CASTPGQGPYEQYF
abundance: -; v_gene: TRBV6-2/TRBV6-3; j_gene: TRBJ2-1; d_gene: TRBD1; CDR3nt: TGTGCCAGCAGTCGGCCCCAAACTCACTCAATCAGGGGGATATCCTACAATGAGCAGTTCTTC; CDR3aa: CASSRPQTHSIRGISYNEQFF
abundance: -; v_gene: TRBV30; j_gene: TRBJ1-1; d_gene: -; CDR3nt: TGTGCCTGTCACCCGGTCGGGGGAACTGAAGCTTTCTTT; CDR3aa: CACHPVGGTEAFF
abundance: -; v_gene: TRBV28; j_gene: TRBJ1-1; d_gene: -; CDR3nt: TGTGCCAGCAGTTCCCCGACGCCGACAGGGAACACTGAAGCTTTCTTT; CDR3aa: CASSSPTPTGNTEAFF
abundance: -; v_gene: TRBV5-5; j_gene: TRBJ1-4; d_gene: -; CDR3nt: TGTGCCAGCAGCTTTGGGCAGGGCCGGAGCGCCGAAAAACTGTTTTTT; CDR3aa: CASSFGQGRSAEKLFF
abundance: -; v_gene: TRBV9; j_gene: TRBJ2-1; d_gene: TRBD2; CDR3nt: TGTGCCAGCAGCGCCGACCCGGGGACTAGCGGAGACAATGAGCAGTTCTTC; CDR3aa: CASSADPGTSGDNEQFF
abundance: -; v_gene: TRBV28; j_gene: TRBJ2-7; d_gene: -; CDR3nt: TGTGCCAGCACTAGAAGACTAGGGTCCTACGAGCAGTACTTC; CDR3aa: CASTRRLGSYEQYF
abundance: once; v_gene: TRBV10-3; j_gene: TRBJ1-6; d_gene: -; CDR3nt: TGTGCCATCAGTGAGTCTGACAGGTTAGCGTCACCCCTCCACTTT; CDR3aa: CAISESDRLASPLHF
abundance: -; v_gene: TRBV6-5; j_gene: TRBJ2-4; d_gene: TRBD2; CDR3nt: TGTGCCAGCGGAACTCTTCGGGGGGGCCAAAACATTCAGTACTTC; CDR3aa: CASGTLRGGQNIQYF
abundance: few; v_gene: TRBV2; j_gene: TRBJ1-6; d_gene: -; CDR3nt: TGTGCCAGCAGTGATCAAGCTACCTTAAATTCACCCCTCCACTTT; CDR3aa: CASSDQATLNSPLHF
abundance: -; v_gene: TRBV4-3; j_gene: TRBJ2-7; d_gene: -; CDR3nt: TGCGCCAGCAGCCAAGATTCGGTCTCCGAGCAGTACTTC; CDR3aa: CASSQDSVSEQYF
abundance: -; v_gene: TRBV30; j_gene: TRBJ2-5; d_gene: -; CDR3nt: TGTGCCTGGAGTGTATGGGCAAGCGGTCAAGAGACCCAGTACTTC; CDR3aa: CAWSVWASGQETQYF
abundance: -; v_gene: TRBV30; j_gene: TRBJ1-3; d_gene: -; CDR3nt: TGTGCCTGGAGCCTCGGGGACACCATATATTTT; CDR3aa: CAWSLGDTIYF
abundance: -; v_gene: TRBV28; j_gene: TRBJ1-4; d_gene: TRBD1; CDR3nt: TGTGCCAGCAGTTCAGGACAGGGGCTTAATGAAAAACTGTTTTTT; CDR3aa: CASSSGQGLNEKLFF
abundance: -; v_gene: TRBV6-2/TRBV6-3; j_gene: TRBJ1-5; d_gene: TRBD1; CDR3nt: TGTGCCAGCAGTCTGGACAGGGCCGGGGTTCAGCCCCAGCATTTT; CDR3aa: CASSLDRAGVQPQHF
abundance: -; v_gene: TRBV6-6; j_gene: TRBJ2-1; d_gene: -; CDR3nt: TGTGCCAGCAGTTACTCTTGGGGCCTCAATGAGCAGTTCTTC; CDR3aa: CASSYSWGLNEQFF
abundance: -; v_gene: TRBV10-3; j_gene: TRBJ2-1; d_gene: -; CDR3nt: TGTGCCATCAGTGAGATCGAGTACAATGAGCAGTTCTTC; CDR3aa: CAISEIEYNEQFF
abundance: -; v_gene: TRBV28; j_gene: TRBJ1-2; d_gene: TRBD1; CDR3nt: TGTGCCAGCAGTCCGCCGGGACAGCCTAACTATGGCTACACCTTC; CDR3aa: CASSPPGQPNYGYTF
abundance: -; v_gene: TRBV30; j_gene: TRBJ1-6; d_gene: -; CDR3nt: TGTGCCTGGAGGCAGCGGGGTTCACCCCTCCACTTT; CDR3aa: CAWRQRGSPLHF
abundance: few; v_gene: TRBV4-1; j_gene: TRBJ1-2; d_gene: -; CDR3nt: TGCGCCAGCAGCCAAGTTAGCAGTGCTAACTATGGCTACACCTTC; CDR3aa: CASSQVSSANYGYTF
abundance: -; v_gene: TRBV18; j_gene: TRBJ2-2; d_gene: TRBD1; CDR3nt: TGTGCCAGCTCACCGCAGGGGGCTTTCGATTCCGGGGAGCTGTTTTTT; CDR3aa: CASSPQGAFDSGELFF
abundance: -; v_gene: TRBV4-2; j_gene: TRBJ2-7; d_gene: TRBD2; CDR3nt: TGTGCCAGCAGCCAAGGCCTAGCGGGAGGGGCCTACGAGCAGTACTTC; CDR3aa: CASSQGLAGGAYEQYF